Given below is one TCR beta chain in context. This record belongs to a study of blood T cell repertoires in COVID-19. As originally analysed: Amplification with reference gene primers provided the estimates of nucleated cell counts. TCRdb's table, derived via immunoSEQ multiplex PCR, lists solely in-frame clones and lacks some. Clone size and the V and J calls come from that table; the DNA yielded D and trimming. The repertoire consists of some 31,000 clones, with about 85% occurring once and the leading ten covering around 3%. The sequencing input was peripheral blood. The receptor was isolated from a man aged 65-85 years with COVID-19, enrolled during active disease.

The CDR3 DNA is TGTGCCAGCAGCCAAAGGGGTCTAGGGGGTAATCAGCCCCAGCATTTT. Its translation: CASSQRGLGGNQPQHF. The rearrangement uses TRBV13 and TRBJ1-5, with D possibly TRBD1 on 6 matching bases. Trimming removed 5 bases at V and 4 bases at J, with 18 bases between. Germline V gene sequence: CDR1 PRHDT, CDR2 FYEKMQ (reference sequence). The CDR3 covers 16 residues.